The 14 T cell receptor beta chains below were found in one sample sequenced in a study of regulatory T cells in long-lasting Graves disease. Sample time point: newly diagnosed GD, antithyroid drugs for less than 3 months. Following extraction of RNA from PBMCs, that RNA was used to make the TCR library. iRepertoire HTBI primers and Arm-PCR of CDR3 regions built TCR beta libraries. Each CDR3 protein is one row after TCRdb ran MiXCR on the multiplex PCR reads. Here the sample spans about 350,000 distinct CDR3 sequences, over 15% being singletons. This same sample was also part of a study on T cells in Graves' hyperthyroidism and ophthalmopathy.

This specimen consisted of peripheral blood mononuclear cells (PBMCs), obtained at new diagnosis, from a patient treated with antithyroid drugs. These receptor sequences come from a man aged 40-55 years with Graves disease.

This clonotype has only a few counts. This chain links TRBV9 with TRBJ2-1; TRBD2 matches at 14 bases. Unmatched junction bases numbered 10, after V lost 5 bases and J lost 6 bases. This CDR3 is 17 amino acids long. The germline gives CDR1 SGDLS, CDR2 YYNGEE. Written as DNA, the CDR3 is TGTGCCAGCAGTTCCGGGACTAGCGGGGGCGGGGGCAATGAGCAGTTCTTC. Amino acids: CASSSGTSGGGGNEQFF.

This clonotype was counted only a few times. The chain couples TRBV5-6 to TRBJ2-3; D gene uncertain. Germline V CDR1 and CDR2: SGHDT, YYEEEE. The CDR3 covers 14 residues. The germline V and J ends were trimmed by 5 bases and 3 bases, with 13 bases remaining between them. In DNA, the CDR3 is TGTGCCAGCAGGGTCCTCTTTACAACAGATACGCAGTATTTT. Translating it yields CASRVLFTTDTQYF.

The rearrangement links TRBV6-9 to TRBJ1-4; D remains ambiguous. Trimming took off 3 bases at V and 0 bases at J, with 17 bases between the two ends. The CDR3 contains 18 residues. Germline assignment: CDR1 MNHGY and CDR2 SVAAGI. The CDR3 spells CASSYSNQLHTTNEKLFF. Written as DNA, the CDR3 is TGTGCCAGCAGTTACTCGAACCAACTGCACACAACTAATGAAAAACTGTTTTTT.

Regarding this clonotype: A read error may be the cause here, since a much bigger clone is one base away. The gene calls are TRBV11-1 and TRBJ2-5; D not resolved. CDR3 length: 13 amino acids. The V end was cut by 5 bases, the J end by 0 bases, with 7 bases between. Germline V gives CDR1 SGHAT, CDR2 FQDESV (reference sequence). Written as DNA, the CDR3 is TGTGCCAGCAGCACTCAGTACCAAGAGACCCAGTACTTC. Translating it yields CASSTQYQETQYF.

This clonotype was seen a few times. J is TRBJ1-5 and V is TRBV5-4; maybe TRBD1 (5 bases). CDR1 and CDR2 from the germline V gene are SGHNT and YYREEE (reference sequence). The CDR3 runs 13 residues. V lost 3 bases to trimming and J lost 6 bases, with 10 bases between them. The CDR3 DNA reads TGTGCCAGCAGCTGGGGCGGCGGTCAGCCCCAGCATTTT. Translating it yields CASSWGGGQPQHF.

This clonotype appeared a single time. This may arise from a read error, as a much more abundant clone is one base away. The gene calls are TRBV18 and TRBJ1-6, with 7 bases fitting TRBD1. The CDR3 is made up of 16 amino acids. Germline V gives CDR1 KGHSH, CDR2 LQKENI. Written as DNA, the CDR3 is TGTACCAGCTCACCGACTGGCGACAGGGCGGATTCACCCCTCCACTTT. This sequence encodes CTSSPTGDRADSPLHF. Using reference TRBV18 and TRBJ1-6 for the parts outside the CDR3, the full variable domain is NAGVMQNPRHLVRRRGQEARLRCSPMKGHSHVYWYRQLPEEGLKFMVYLQKENIIDESGMPKERFSAEFPKEGPSILRIQQVVRGDSAAYFCTSSPTGDRADSPLHFGNGTRLTVT.

In this sample, this clonotype turned up many times. This chain links TRBV3-1 with TRBJ2-1; 15 positions agree with TRBD2. The CDR3 spans 18 residues. Germline loops: CDR1 LGHDT, CDR2 YNNKEL (reference sequence). V gave up 3 bases and J gave up 6 bases; unmatched junction bases: 9. The CDR3 loop is CASSHSGLAGGLGNEQFF. As DNA, the CDR3 is TGTGCCAGCAGCCACAGCGGACTAGCGGGGGGGCTTGGCAATGAGCAGTTCTTC.

This clonotype has more than one count but fewer than ten. This chain uses TRBV29-1 with TRBJ1-1; D is ambiguous. This CDR3 has 13 amino acids. V was shortened by 7 bases and J by 8 bases, with 20 bases between the two germline ends. Germline V lookup: CDR1 SQVTM, CDR2 ANQGSEA. The CDR3 DNA sequence: TGCAGCGCCCAGACATTGGGCCCCAACGAAGCTTTCTTT. Translation: CSAQTLGPNEAFF.

Ten or more counts support this clonotype. The chain is built from TRBV5-5 and TRBJ1-1; possible D gene TRBD1, 5 bases. Trimming took 0 bases from V and 5 from J, leaving 8 bases between them. Germline V gene data show CDR1 as SGHKS and CDR2 as YYEKEE (reference sequence). The CDR3 length is 13 residues. CDR3 sequence: CASSLVGETEAFF. Here the CDR3 DNA reads TGTGCCAGCAGCTTGGTAGGGGAAACTGAAGCTTTCTTT.

This clonotype was seen at least ten times. The chain joins TRBV30 to TRBJ2-7; TRBD1 matches at 10 bases. This CDR3 spans 15 amino acids. The V segment lost 3 bases and the J segment 5 bases; nucleotides outside the gene matches: 10. Germline lookup yields CDR1 GTSNPN and CDR2 SVGIG (reference sequence). Written as DNA, the CDR3 is TGTGCCTGGAGCCACGGGACAGGGGTTTTCGACGAGCAGTACTTC. Residues: CAWSHGTGVFDEQYF.

This clonotype came up many times. The chain has TRBV12-3 or TRBV12-4 and TRBJ1-5; D is uncertain. The CDR3 is 13 amino acids. V was trimmed by 4 bases and J by 5 bases, leaving 9 bases between them. The CDR3: CASSSQPHQPQHF. The CDR3 DNA reads TGTGCCAGCAGTTCACAGCCCCATCAGCCCCAGCATTTT.

Many counts were recorded for this clonotype. The chain links TRBV18 to TRBJ1-5; 10 nucleotides line up with TRBD1. Germline V gene data show CDR1 as KGHSH and CDR2 as LQKENI. The CDR3 spans 17 residues. Unmatched junction bases numbered 5, after V lost 2 bases and J lost 1 base. DNA for the CDR3: TGTGCCAGCTCACCAAGAAGACAGGGGGCAAGCAATCAGCCCCAGCATTTT. It yields the protein CASSPRRQGASNQPQHF.

This clonotype was observed at least ten times. This chain links TRBV20-1 with TRBJ2-3; unclear D gene. This CDR3 contains 14 residues. Germline CDR1 and CDR2: DFQATT and SNEGSKA (reference sequence). Trimming stripped 0 bases from V and 1 base from J, with 8 bases between. The CDR3 coding sequence is TGCAGTGCTAGAGACCCTGCTGGCACAGATACGCAGTATTTT. As protein: CSARDPAGTDTQYF.

For this clonotype: It differs at one base from a far larger clone, so likely a read error. This chain links TRBV15 with TRBJ2-5; D might be TRBD2 (7 bases). The J call may be mistaken, given a closer DNA end match to TRBJ2-7. CDR1 is LNHNV and CDR2 is YYDKDF in the germline V gene (reference sequence). The CDR3 runs 16 residues. The CDR3: CATSRVDVGGDTEQYF. The CDR3 nucleotides read TGTGCCACCAGCAGAGTAGATGTAGGGGGGGATACCGAGCAGTACTTC.